The present entry profiles one T cell receptor (beta chain) with its context. The antigen is not known. This entry comes from a study of blood T cells in healthy people across ages. Primed by a sample-barcoded 5' primer and a J-beta primer mix, a second PCR proceeded for about 6 to 12 cycles. Each cDNA molecule, via a template-switch adaptor with 12 random nucleotides, was tagged. TCRdb passed the 5' RACE reads through MiXCR, listing each CDR3 protein once. The table shows hundreds of thousands of distinct CDR3 sequences, with 58% occurring only once. V was pared by 1 base and J by 0 bases, with 10 bases between. Germline V lookup: CDR1 DFQATT, CDR2 SNEGSKA (reference sequence). The CDR3 length is 15 residues. Study-level findings and limits: The unknown donor CMV status may have confounded expanded clonotype changes. Roughly linearly, TCR beta diversity per million T cells fell as age increased.

Individuals who donated were healthy Caucasians from Russia aged about 6 to 95. This TCR derives from a man aged 25 to 40 in good health. The specimen was blood. The V gene is TRBV20-1, the J gene TRBJ2-1; D is ambiguous. The CDR3 loop reads CSARADSYSYNEQFF. Here the CDR3 DNA reads TGCAGTGCTAGAGCGGATAGCTACTCCTACAATGAGCAGTTCTTC.